The clone carrying this T cell receptor (beta chain) came up once. The data derive from a study of monozygotic twins with cystic fibrosis. The CDR3 covers 13 residues. The V end was cut by 4 bases, the J end by 2 bases, with 9 bases between. Germline CDR1 reads SGHNT; CDR2 reads YYREEE (reference sequence). The repertoire was sequenced with immunoSEQ multiplex PCR; TCRdb's copy has only in-frame clones and lacks some. The top ten hold approximately 2.9% of the sample, which has 4,000 to 5,000 clones, roughly 97% seen once. Specimen: blood. This TCR came from a boy aged 2 to 10 with cystic fibrosis. The chain carries TRBV5-4 and TRBJ2-5; D gene uncertain. In DNA, the CDR3 is TGTGCCAGCAGCACGAACAGTCAAGAGACCCAGTACTTC. Its translation: CASSTNSQETQYF.